One and the same sample provided the 8 T cell receptor beta chains below, sequenced in a study of cytomegalovirus exposure and HLA in healthy donors. The PCR ran on 60 Vbeta and 13 Jbeta primers. Produced via immunoSEQ multiplex PCR; TCRdb's table is partial and in-frame only. The repertoire has approximately 170,000 clones, approximately 81% of them found once; the top ten carry 1.5%. Material: PBMCs. The source of these receptors is a male donor in good health and CMV-seronegative.

The J gene is TRBJ1-1, the V gene TRBV6-5; tentatively, D is TRBD1 (5 bases). The germline CDR1 and CDR2 sequences are MNHEY and SVGAGI. V dropped 7 bases and J dropped 5 bases, with 20 bases sitting between them. The CDR3 is made up of 15 amino acids. CDR3 amino acids: CASKGLAGRKTEAFF. Here the CDR3 DNA reads TGTGCCAGCAAGGGGCTCGCAGGGCGAAAGACTGAAGCTTTCTTT.

V usage is TRBV6-1 and J usage is TRBJ2-7, with 7 bases aligning to TRBD2. The V gene's germline CDR1 is MNHNS and CDR2 SASEGT. This CDR3 is built from 16 residues. V lost 2 bases, J lost 0 bases, and 7 bases stayed unmatched. The CDR3 coding sequence is TGTGCCAGCAGTGAACCTAGCGGCTTTTCCTCCTACGAGCAGTACTTC. Its translation is CASSEPSGFSSYEQYF.

V and J are TRBV4-3 and TRBJ1-3, with D uncertain. Germline loops: CDR1 LGHNA, CDR2 YSLEER. The CDR3 is made up of 17 amino acids. Trimming cost V 2 bases and J 0 bases, with 14 bases left between them. The CDR3 region has the DNA TGCGCCAGCAGCCAATTTGTGGCAGGATTCTCTGGAAACACCATATATTTT. This translates into CASSQFVAGFSGNTIYF.

The chain uses TRBV7-3 and TRBJ2-3; D is unresolved. Germline assignment: CDR1 SGHTA and CDR2 FQGTGA. Trimming took 5 bases from V and 0 from J, leaving 12 bases between them. The CDR3 length is 15 residues. CDR3 amino acids: CASSRLSPSTDTQYF. Here the CDR3 DNA reads TGTGCCAGCAGCCGTCTAAGCCCTAGCACAGATACGCAGTATTTT.

V usage is TRBV27 and J usage is TRBJ1-4, with TRBD1 as a possible D gene (6 bases). The CDR3 loop spans 14 amino acids. Trimming cost V 3 bases and J 7 bases, with 12 bases left between them. Germline loops: CDR1 MNHEY, CDR2 SMNVEV (reference sequence). CDR3 loop: CASSLVRQAEKLFF. The CDR3 DNA reads as TGTGCCAGCAGTTTGGTACGACAGGCTGAAAAACTGTTTTTT.

This clone appeared once. Written as DNA, the CDR3 is TGTGCCAGCAGCCAGACTAGCGGGACGAACACCGGGGAGCTGTTTTTT. It encodes CASSQTSGTNTGELFF. The chain combines TRBV7-8 with TRBJ2-2; 11 bases fit TRBD2. This CDR3 has 16 residues. V lost 5 bases, J lost 0 bases, and 2 bases stayed unmatched. Germline loops: CDR1 SGHVS, CDR2 FQNEAQ.

The chain uses TRBV11-2 and TRBJ1-2; a possible D gene is TRBD1 (6 bases). The CDR3 sequence is 15 residues long. V gave up 6 bases and J gave up 1 base, with 15 bases separating them. Germline CDR1 is SGHAT and CDR2 is FQNNGV. This CDR3 reads CASRPSGDNNYGYTF. CDR3 DNA sequence: TGTGCCAGCAGACCCTCAGGGGACAATAACTATGGCTACACCTTC.

The rearrangement uses TRBV28 and TRBJ2-4; D unresolved. CDR3 length: 14 residues. Per the germline V gene, CDR1 is MDHEN and CDR2 is SYDVKM. Trimming left V 5 bases short and J 2 bases short, with 10 bases between. Here the CDR3 DNA reads TGTGCCAGCAGTACCCCCAGGCCCAAAAACATTCAGTACTTC. This encodes CASSTPRPKNIQYF. The full variable domain, its missing parts supplied by reference TRBV28 and TRBJ2-4, is DVKVTQSSRYLVKRTGEKVFLECVQDMDHENMFWYRQDPGLGLRLIYFSYDVKMKEKGDIPEGYSVSREKKERFSLILESASTNQTSMYLCASSTPRPKNIQYFGAGTRLSVL.